A selection of T cell receptor beta chains follows, all from one sample in a study of blood T cell repertoires in COVID-19. Repertoires were generated with immunoSEQ multiplex PCR, while TCRdb's copy carries only in-frame clones and drops some. The sample yields about 150,000 clones, approximately 87% seen once. Sequenced input: peripheral blood. These receptors were collected from a human donor in a cohort sampled during active COVID-19. Each CDR3 is given with its conserved first and last residue. D genes are given only for firm matches. Clone size is not always given. Where it is, it says once, few, many or a class for expanded clones.

D | size | length | J | V | CDR3 | DNA
NA | NA | 16 | TRBJ1-5 | TRBV28 | CASTGMGGGGNQPQHF | TGTGCCAGCACAGGAATGGGAGGGGGAGGCAATCAGCCCCAGCATTTT
NA | NA | 14 | TRBJ2-5 | TRBV5-4 | CASSRDNAVETQYF | TGTGCCAGCAGCCGGGACAACGCCGTCGAGACCCAGTACTTC
NA | few | 13 | TRBJ1-5 | TRBV6-5 | CASSQGWNQPQHF | TGTGCCAGCAGTCAGGGGTGGAATCAGCCCCAGCATTTT
TRBD1 | NA | 14 | TRBJ1-2 | TRBV5-1 | CASSQTGENYGYTF | TGCGCCAGCAGCCAGACAGGGGAAAACTATGGCTACACCTTC
TRBD1 | NA | 13 | TRBJ1-5 | TRBV7-2 | CASSRDSDQPQHF | TGTGCCAGCAGCCGGGACAGCGATCAGCCCCAGCATTTT
TRBD1 | NA | 16 | TRBJ2-7 | TRBV6-6 | CASSYSRQGASWEQYF | TGTGCCAGCAGTTACTCGCGGCAGGGGGCATCGTGGGAGCAGTACTTC
NA | NA | 12 | TRBJ1-2 | TRBV10-2 | CASSEPDYGYTF | TGCGCCAGCAGTGAGCCTGACTATGGCTACACCTTC
NA | NA | 14 | TRBJ1-5 | TRBV29-1 | CSVKGGGANQPQHF | TGCAGCGTGAAGGGCGGGGGGGCAAACCAGCCCCAGCATTTT
TRBD1 | NA | 13 | TRBJ2-5 | TRBV20-1 | CSASPGGEETQYF | TGCAGTGCTAGTCCAGGGGGCGAGGAGACCCAGTACTTC
NA | NA | 16 | TRBJ1-1 | TRBV4-3 | CASSQALLAGITEAFF | TGCGCCAGCAGCCAAGCCCTGCTCGCAGGGATCACTGAAGCTTTCTTT
TRBD1 | NA | 15 | TRBJ2-7 | TRBV6-5 | CASSLESGTGYEQYF | TGTGCCAGCAGTCTTGAATCCGGGACAGGCTACGAGCAGTACTTC
TRBD1 | NA | 14 | TRBJ1-2 | TRBV6-2/TRBV6-3 | CASSNSGQVYGYTF | TGTGCCAGCAGTAACTCTGGACAGGTCTATGGCTACACCTTC
NA | NA | 16 | TRBJ2-1 | TRBV4-3 | CASSQEGAGAYNEQFF | TGCGCCAGCAGCCAAGAGGGGGCGGGGGCCTACAATGAGCAGTTCTTC
NA | NA | 15 | TRBJ2-3 | TRBV7-8 | CASSLSNPSTDTQYF | TGTGCCAGCAGCTTGTCTAACCCTAGCACAGATACGCAGTATTTT
NA | NA | 14 | TRBJ1-1 | TRBV7-2 | CASSSGYGGTEAFF | TGTGCCAGCAGCTCAGGATATGGAGGGACTGAAGCTTTCTTT
NA | NA | 14 | TRBJ2-7 | TRBV2 | CASSENRDTYEQYF | TGTGCCAGCAGTGAAAATAGGGACACATACGAGCAGTACTTC
TRBD1 | NA | 14 | TRBJ2-2 | TRBV11-3 | CASNLQGIAGELFF | TGTGCCAGCAACCTACAGGGGATTGCCGGGGAGCTGTTTTTT
TRBD1 | NA | 15 | TRBJ1-6 | TRBV7-2 | CASSVRQGRNSPLHF | TGTGCCAGCAGCGTTAGACAGGGTCGGAATTCACCCCTCCACTTT
NA | NA | 15 | TRBJ1-1 | TRBV10-3 | CAISPAGGRNTEAFF | TGTGCCATCAGTCCAGCTGGGGGCCGGAACACTGAAGCTTTCTTT
NA | NA | 14 | TRBJ1-6 | TRBV6-5 | CASSPGVYNSPLHF | TGTGCCAGCAGCCCCGGTGTCTATAATTCACCCCTCCACTTT
TRBD1 | NA | 13 | TRBJ1-1 | TRBV4-1 | CASSRDRVTEAFF | TGCGCCAGCAGTCGCGACAGGGTGACTGAAGCTTTCTTT
TRBD1 | NA | 16 | TRBJ1-3 | TRBV11-3 | CASSPQGQGAGNTIYF | TGTGCCAGCAGCCCCCAGGGGCAGGGGGCTGGAAACACCATATATTTT
NA | NA | 14 | TRBJ2-1 | TRBV6-6 | CASSYSDLGDEQFF | TGTGCCAGCAGTTACTCGGACCTAGGGGATGAGCAGTTCTTC
NA | NA | 13 | TRBJ1-1 | TRBV27 | CASMNQRGTEAFF | TGTGCCAGCATGAACCAGCGGGGGACTGAAGCTTTCTTT
NA | NA | 11 | TRBJ2-5 | TRBV6-6 | CASSYGETQYF | TGTGCCAGCAGTTACGGCGAGACCCAGTACTTC
NA | NA | 12 | TRBJ1-2 | TRBV20-1 | CSASLRVPGYTF | TGCAGTGCTAGTTTGAGGGTCCCTGGCTACACCTTC
NA | NA | 13 | TRBJ1-1 | TRBV27 | CASSLAESREAFF | TGTGCCAGCAGTTTAGCTGAGTCCCGTGAAGCTTTCTTT
NA | NA | 13 | TRBJ1-3 | TRBV5-4 | CASSLNVGNTIYF | TGTGCCAGCAGCCTAAATGTGGGAAACACCATATATTTT
NA | once | 13 | TRBJ2-3 | TRBV24-1 | CATSDSGLDTQYF | TGTGCCACCAGTGATTCAGGGTTAGATACGCAGTATTTT
NA | NA | 14 | TRBJ1-2 | TRBV2 | CARGGDRVHYGYTF | TGTGCCAGGGGGGGAGACAGAGTTCACTATGGCTACACCTTC
NA | NA | 12 | TRBJ1-2 | TRBV6-2/TRBV6-3 | CASSYGGYGYTF | TGTGCCAGCAGTTACGGGGGGTATGGCTACACCTTC
NA | NA | 15 | TRBJ2-3 | TRBV11-3 | CASSITGSGADTQYF | TGTGCCAGCAGCATAACAGGGTCCGGCGCAGATACGCAGTATTTT
TRBD1 | NA | 14 | TRBJ2-4 | TRBV6-4 | CASSPNRGPYIQYF | TGTGCCAGCAGTCCCAACAGGGGGCCGTACATTCAGTACTTC
NA | NA | 13 | TRBJ1-1 | TRBV19 | CASSIQGISEAFF | TGTGCCAGTAGTATACAGGGAATTTCTGAAGCTTTCTTT
NA | NA | 17 | TRBJ1-2 | TRBV19 | CASSIGRRAAFSYGYTF | TGTGCCAGTAGTATAGGAAGGCGGGCAGCCTTTTCATATGGCTACACCTTC
TRBD2 | NA | 12 | TRBJ2-1 | TRBV5-1 | CASSPGLAGVVF | TGCGCCAGCAGCCCGGGACTAGCGGGAGTAGTCTTC
NA | NA | 14 | TRBJ1-1 | TRBV5-6 | CASSLVGGGLEAFF | TGTGCCAGCAGCTTGGTTGGAGGAGGACTTGAAGCTTTCTTT
TRBD2 | NA | 19 | TRBJ2-1 | TRBV15 | CATSREGGGAFTGINEQFF | TGTGCCACCAGCAGAGAGGGCGGGGGGGCGTTTACGGGTATCAATGAGCAGTTCTTC
TRBD1 | NA | 14 | TRBJ1-1 | TRBV7-9 | CASSVGTENTEAFF | TGTGCCAGCAGCGTCGGGACAGAGAACACTGAAGCTTTCTTT
TRBD2 | NA | 15 | TRBJ2-1 | TRBV9 | CASSVTSGVYNEQFF | TGTGCCAGCAGCGTTACTAGCGGGGTTTACAATGAGCAGTTCTTC
NA | NA | 13 | TRBJ1-4 | TRBV30 | CAWTAGMDEKLFF | TGTGCCTGGACGGCGGGGATGGACGAAAAACTGTTTTTT
NA | few | 13 | TRBJ2-2 | TRBV4-1 | CASSQVLTGELFF | TGCGCCAGCAGCCAAGTTCTCACCGGGGAGCTGTTTTTT
TRBD1 | NA | 15 | TRBJ2-3 | TRBV4-1 | CASSQVRTGGDTQYF | TGCGCCAGCAGCCAAGTCAGGACAGGGGGAGATACGCAGTATTTT
NA | NA | 11 | TRBJ1-1 | TRBV20-1 | CSVPGDTEAFF | TGCAGTGTACCGGGGGACACTGAAGCTTTCTTT
TRBD2 | NA | 14 | TRBJ2-7 | TRBV6-5 | CAASASGGFHEQYF | TGTGCTGCGTCGGCTAGCGGGGGATTCCACGAGCAGTACTTC
TRBD2 | few | 15 | TRBJ2-7 | TRBV5-1 | CASSRGGLETYEQYF | TGCGCCAGCAGCCGGGGGGGACTAGAGACCTACGAGCAGTACTTC